A single T cell receptor (beta chain) is shown here with its context. Its antigen is currently unknown. Profiled with immunoSEQ multiplex PCR; TCRdb holds only in-frame clones, not every one. The table has under 35,000 clones, roughly 89% seen once. This specimen comes from a study of OX40 agonist ivuxolimab in advanced cancers. Findings and limits, study-wide: Among the lowest peripheral clonal expansion occurred in 0.1-3.0 mg/kg partial responders.

CDR3 length equals 14 residues. Germline lookup yields CDR1 GTSNPN and CDR2 SVGIG (reference sequence). Trimming took off 6 bases at V and 4 bases at J, with 18 bases between the two ends. The chain uses TRBV30 and TRBJ1-2, with D possibly being TRBD1 (5 bases). This TCR came from an adult with an advanced solid tumor such as melanoma, head and neck, liver or kidney cancer. Sequencing was performed on CD4+ or CD8+ T cells sorted from blood, taken in a trial of the OX40 agonist ivuxolimab. The CDR3 nucleotides are TGTGCCTGCCCTCCGATTCAGGGTCTCTATGGCTACACCTTC. The encoded protein is CACPPIQGLYGYTF.